This entry features one T cell receptor (beta chain) sequence. The target antigen is unknown. The ends lost 6 bases at V and 0 bases at J; junction bases unmatched: 5. Germline V gene data show CDR1 as LNHDA and CDR2 as SQIVND (reference sequence). This CDR3 has 15 amino acids. These data are taken from a study of early stage breast cancer tumors. Study in general: Of fewer than 20 invasive breast tumors, about a dozen were hormone receptor-positive, HER2-negative.

Each sample had two DNA replicates, about 0.5 ug blood or around 1.4 ug tissue. The method was immunoSEQ multiplex PCR; TCRdb's version includes in-frame clones alone and lacks a portion of them. Of about 69,000 clones in the sample, 65% to 85% were seen once. Study-level points and caveats: Functional markers like CD4, CD8 and FOXP3 were missed in bulk sequencing. Blood repertoires resembled normal breast more than tumor.

Material for sequencing was blood. The chain recombines TRBV19 with TRBJ2-1, with TRBD2 identical over 7 bases. The source of this sequence is a person in their 40s with breast cancer. The CDR3 is CASRTSLSSYNEQFF. In DNA, the CDR3 is TGTGCCAGTAGGACTAGCTTGAGCTCCTACAATGAGCAGTTCTTC.